This entry is about one T cell receptor beta chain. Measured with immunoSEQ multiplex PCR; TCRdb has only the in-frame clones, and not every one. The sample carries about 190,000 clones, roughly 81% recorded once. Recruited during active infection, patients (from Seattle) were subsequently followed longitudinally. Germline values: CDR1 MNHEY, CDR2 SVGAGI. V gave up 7 bases and J gave up 9 bases; unmatched junction bases: 9. The CDR3 spans 13 residues. This specimen comes from a study of blood T cell repertoires in COVID-19. Study overall: Italy, Spain and the United States were the sources of the convalescent and acute COVID-19 samples. T cells, B-cell-depleted T cells, or PBMCs supplied cDNA or gDNA.

Sample: peripheral blood. The clonotype comes from a woman older than 75 with COVID-19, enrolled during active disease. V gene TRBV6-5 combines with J gene TRBJ1-1, with TRBD1 identical over 9 bases. This CDR3 is CASNRDRATKAFF. The CDR3 coding sequence is TGTGCCAGCAACCGGGACAGGGCAACTAAAGCTTTCTTT.